This TCR beta chain was sequenced for a study of prognosis after radiotherapy for stage I lung cancer. The ends were cut back, 8 bases at V and 4 bases at J, with 10 bases in the middle. The CDR3 extends over 12 amino acids. Germline V gene lookup returns CDR1 SEHNR and CDR2 FQNEAQ (reference sequence). Genomic DNA provided the template from which TCR beta CDR3 was amplified by two-round multiplex PCR. First-round PCR, the initial amplification, used primers specific to each TRBV and TRBJ gene. Using its own MiXCR run on the multiplex PCR reads, TCRdb lists one record per CDR3 protein. Of over 15,000 distinct CDR3 sequences listed, 30% to 40% are singletons. This clonotype is medium-sized in the sample.

The rearrangement joins TRBV7-9 to TRBJ2-3, with TRBD2 as a possible D gene (6 bases). The sequence came from a donor of 50 years or more with non-small cell lung cancer. This sample comprised PBMCs, obtained before or after stereotactic body radiation therapy (not recorded which). DNA of the CDR3: TGTGCCAGCGGAGGGTTGGCAGATACGCAGTATTTT. It yields the protein CASGGLADTQYF.